This T cell receptor (beta chain) derives from a study of CD8 T cells in Susac syndrome. Random hexamers served to reverse transcribe roughly 0.5 to 1 ug RNA. The TCR beta CDR3 was amplified by immunoSEQ multiplex PCR across 54 Vbeta, 13 Jbeta. TCRdb called the immunoSEQ multiplex PCR reads again in MiXCR, with one record for every CDR3 protein. The top ten clones hold 0.18% of a sample with a few hundred thousand distinct CDR3 sequences, around 91% of them seen once. V lost 6 bases and J lost 6; bases outside the gene matches: 7. Germline V CDR1 and CDR2: MNHEY, SVGEGT. The CDR3 sequence is 14 residues long.

This rearrangement joins TRBV6-2 or TRBV6-3 to TRBJ2-1; 8 bases match TRBD2. The TCR comes from a human donor with multiple sclerosis. Sequenced material: CD8+ T cells from PBMCs. The CDR3 is CASSGGDALNEQFF. DNA for the CDR3: TGTGCCAGCAGCGGGGGGGACGCCCTCAATGAGCAGTTCTTC.